This T cell receptor beta chain was sequenced in a study of follicular helper T cells after annual influenza vaccination (dated by TCRdb to the late 2010s). Broadly, across the study: Blood was drawn on days 0, 7 and 28 after each seasonal influenza vaccination. One week after vaccination, a second recruited cohort of roughly twelve subjects (Table S1) displayed a similar ICOS+CD38+ cTfh response. Multi-year samples were obtained from 6 or 7 subjects, with two vaccination seasons covered for a few subjects and three seasons covered for two subjects. To study recall of cTfh clones, some subjects were followed through successive annual vaccinations in the 2013-2014, 2014-2015 and 2015-2016 seasons. Samples from 2013-2014 were cryopreserved, whereas samples from about 2015 were processed immediately after collection. What the work shows at the level of the full study, not this receptor alone: Rare clonotypes could not be sampled because productive TCRB sequences were recovered from only roughly 8.5-22% of the analyzed cells. ICOS+CD38+ cTfh clonality correlated with the frequency of that population, and its change correlated with the change in circulating plasmablast frequency. Undersampling of the much larger non-cTfh compartments could not be excluded when assessing influenza clone enrichment. A recurrent oligoclonal ICOS+CD38+ cTfh response containing tetramer and AIM influenza-specific clonotypes was recalled by successive annual vaccinations. Day 7 ICOS+CD38+ clones were most often found later in ICOS-CD38- cTfh, suggesting that subset may serve as a memory reservoir.

This clone was counted once. Its antigen remains unidentified. No base quality information exists; no much larger clone differs at one position. The sample's time point label, in plain terms: 2015-2016 season, 7 days after influenza vaccination. TCRB sequencing was used to follow sorted CD4 subsets from the blood of adults before and after they were given the seasonal inactivated influenza vaccine (Fluvarix). Subjects were considered eligible if community-dwelling and if influenza vaccine had not been received in the prior 6 months. Exclusions included influenza vaccine contraindications, substance abuse, HIV/AIDS, active malignancy, immunomodulatory medication and active illness such as respiratory infection. At each time point, somewhere between about 40 and 100 mL of blood was taken. Either Ficoll-Paque PLUS or SepMate separation was used to isolate PBMC. As a comparison non-Tfh subset, CXCR5- memory CD4 T cells were sorted. Before DNA was extracted, the cell subsets were sorted from PBMC using a BD FACS Aria.

The germline V gene specifies SGHRS as CDR1 and YFSETQ as CDR2. The CDR3 sequence holds 15 residues, the cysteine and phenylalanine included. Only the CDR3 part of the read is kept: 45 bases, read in frame from the first base. Trimming accounts for 4 bases at V and 4 bases at J, while the number of junction bases matched to no gene is 9. Library construction relied on the immunoSEQ multiplex PCR assay. Adaptive Biotechnologies carried out TCRB amplification, library preparation, sequencing and preliminary bioinformatics at Survey level resolution. On the authors' methods: Clonality was calculated in R as 1 minus normalized Shannon entropy, and the Gini index was calculated with the R package ineq. Overlap score was the summed counts of shared sequences divided by total counts of all sequences in both compared samples. The significance of shared clonotypes was tested with Fisher's exact test, assuming a theoretical repertoire of 10^7 TCRB sequences. TCRdb took this table from immuneACCESS and kept in-frame rearrangements with V and J called. Such tables lack part of the clones; where checked against another copy, unresolved V genes explain under half of the gap, and the rest is unexplained. That table supplies the V and J calls and clone size; D and trimming were determined from the DNA. This sample holds around 7,300 clones; about four fifths were observed only once. Together, the top ten hold around 1.4% of the sample.

The sample here was CXCR5- memory CD4+ T cells sorted from blood, taken 7 days after influenza vaccination. Sample cell subset or site, as interpreted from the label and publication: CXCR5- memory CD4 T cells. The V and J segments used are TRBV5-1 and TRBJ1-1, with 8 bases matching TRBD1. The receptor was derived from an adult who received the influenza vaccine. In nucleotides, the sequence is TGCGCCAGCAGCCCGGACAGGGACGTGAGCACTGAAGCTTTCTTT. Translation gives CASSPDRDVSTEAFF.